Each of the 21 T cell receptor beta chains below was sequenced from the same sample in a study of OX40 agonist ivuxolimab in advanced cancers. Profiling relied on immunoSEQ multiplex PCR, and the TCRdb table lists in-frame clones only, not all of them. The table includes about 31,000 clones, 65% to 90% detected once. Sequences were derived from CD4+ or CD8+ T cells sorted from blood, sampled in a trial of the OX40 agonist ivuxolimab. The receptor source for this set is an adult with an advanced solid tumor such as melanoma, head and neck, liver or kidney cancer.

The CDR3 nucleotides are TGCGCCAGCAGCTTGGAAAAAAGCGAGCAGTACTTC. Translation gives CASSLEKSEQYF. The chain joins TRBV5-1 to TRBJ2-7; D is ambiguous. The germline V and J ends were trimmed by 0 bases and 6 bases, with 7 bases remaining between them. From germline, CDR1 is SGHRS and CDR2 YFSETQ. CDR3 length: 12 amino acids.

This clone was counted once. V is TRBV18 and J is TRBJ2-7; 7 nucleotides agree with TRBD1. V dropped 3 bases and J dropped 0; count of bases not matched to a gene: 17. This CDR3 contains 19 residues. CDR1 and CDR2 (germline): KGHSH, LQKENI. In DNA, the CDR3 is TGTGCCAGCTCACCTGGGCCGGGACAGCGACGTCAAAGCTCCTACGAGCAGTACTTC. Encoded protein: CASSPGPGQRRQSSYEQYF. The full variable domain, completed using reference TRBV18 and TRBJ2-7, is NAGVMQNPRHLVRRRGQEARLRCSPMKGHSHVYWYRQLPEEGLKFMVYLQKENIIDESGMPKERFSAEFPKEGPSILRIQQVVRGDSAAYFCASSPGPGQRRQSSYEQYFGPGTRLTVT.

The gene calls are TRBV4-1 and TRBJ2-3; no clear D. CDR1 and CDR2 from the germline V gene are MGHRA and YSYEKL. V lost 0 bases and J lost 3, with 10 bases in between. This CDR3 has 15 amino acids. CDR3 in amino acids: CASSQDDSSTDTQYF. The CDR3 DNA reads as TGCGCCAGCAGCCAAGATGATTCTTCGACAGATACGCAGTATTTT.

The rearrangement joins TRBV29-1 to TRBJ2-1; possibly TRBD1 for D (5 bases). V dropped 4 bases and J dropped 4 bases, with 11 bases sitting between them. This CDR3 has 13 residues. The germline CDR1 and CDR2 sequences are SQVTM and ANQGSEA. The CDR3, as DNA: TGCAGCGTTGGATTACAGGAGTACAATGAGCAGTTCTTC. It translates to CSVGLQEYNEQFF.

The V gene is TRBV5-1, the J gene TRBJ2-2, with 9 bases fitting TRBD2. This CDR3 has 16 residues. Looked up from germline, CDR1 is SGHRS and CDR2 is YFSETQ. After removal of 2 bases from V and 0 bases from J, the junction contained 2 bases not matched to a gene. The CDR3 nucleotides are TGCGCCAGCAGCTTCCAGCGGGAGGCGAACACCGGGGAGCTGTTTTTT. Translated: CASSFQREANTGELFF. Full variable domain (missing parts from reference TRBV5-1 and TRBJ2-2): KAGVTQTPRYLIKTRGQQVTLSCSPISGHRSVSWYQQTPGQGLQFLFEYFSETQRNKGNFPGRFSGRQFSNSRSEMNVSTLELGDSALYLCASSFQREANTGELFFGEGSRLTVL.

This chain joins TRBV9 and TRBJ2-3; D may be TRBD2 (6 bases). Trimming removed 4 bases from V and 0 bases from J, with 12 bases in between. The CDR3 spans 15 residues. Germline V gives CDR1 SGDLS, CDR2 YYNGEE. DNA of the CDR3: TGTGCCAGCAGCCCCAGGACTATGAGCACAGATACGCAGTATTTT. This sequence encodes CASSPRTMSTDTQYF.

The V and J genes are TRBV4-3 and TRBJ1-1; TRBD1 matches at 12 bases. Germline V gene data show CDR1 as LGHNA and CDR2 as YSLEER. The CDR3 consists of 18 residues. The V segment lost 7 bases and the J segment 1 base; nucleotides outside the gene matches: 13. CDR3 protein: CASNHHVPGQGANTEAFF. In nucleotides, the CDR3 is TGCGCCAGCAACCACCATGTCCCGGGACAGGGGGCGAACACTGAAGCTTTCTTT.

The rearrangement joins TRBV27 to TRBJ2-7; possible D gene TRBD1, 6 bases. Trimming removed 2 bases at V and 2 bases at J, with 13 bases between. The CDR3 sequence is 15 residues long. The germline V gene encodes CDR1 MNHEY and CDR2 SMNVEV (reference sequence). CDR3: CASSLSLRQAYEQYF. CDR3 nucleotide sequence: TGTGCCAGCAGTTTAAGTTTACGACAGGCCTACGAGCAGTACTTC.

V gene TRBV4-2 combines with J gene TRBJ2-7; D is possibly TRBD1 (5 bases). Looked up from germline, CDR1 is LGHNA and CDR2 is YNFKEQ. V lost 5 bases, J lost 0 bases, and 11 bases lay in between. This CDR3 region has 14 residues. CDR3 protein: CASSTTGYSYEQYF. The CDR3 coding sequence is TGTGCCAGCAGCACCACAGGTTACTCCTACGAGCAGTACTTC.

The chain recombines TRBV7-6 with TRBJ1-6; TRBD1 matches 9 bases. The junction had 2 bases not matched to a gene; V was cut back by 4 bases and J by 7 bases. The CDR3 has 14 residues. Germline V gene sequence: CDR1 SGHVS, CDR2 FNYEAQ. In DNA form, the CDR3 reads TGTGCCAGCAGCTCGGACAGGGGAAATTCACCCCTCCACTTT. It yields the protein CASSSDRGNSPLHF.

This chain links TRBV7-8 with TRBJ2-5, with D uncertain. This CDR3 has 12 amino acids. Germline V gene data show CDR1 as SGHVS and CDR2 as FQNEAQ. The V gene lost 8 bases and the J gene lost 4 bases, with 11 bases spanning the gap. In DNA, the CDR3 is TGTGCCAGCTCTACGCTACTAGAGACCCAGTACTTC. Translating gives CASSTLLETQYF.

This chain connects TRBV4-2 to TRBJ2-7; D uncertain. Germline V gene sequence: CDR1 LGHNA, CDR2 YNFKEQ. The length of the CDR3 is 14 residues. With 0 bases removed from V and 0 bases from J, the gap between germline ends came to 6 bases. The CDR3 reads CASSQDPYSYEQYF. The CDR3 bases are TGTGCCAGCAGCCAAGATCCTTACTCCTACGAGCAGTACTTC.

The chain couples TRBV27 to TRBJ2-7; TRBD2 is a possible D gene (6 bases). Germline V gene data show CDR1 as MNHEY and CDR2 as SMNVEV (reference sequence). V gave up 3 bases and J gave up 3 bases, with 12 bases separating them. This CDR3 is built from 14 residues. In DNA form, the CDR3 reads TGTGCCAGCAGTTTCTATGGCGGGAACTACGAGCAGTACTTC. Translated, it gives CASSFYGGNYEQYF.

The genes are TRBV27 and TRBJ1-5, with unresolved D. The CDR3 runs to 15 residues. Germline V lookup: CDR1 MNHEY, CDR2 SMNVEV (reference sequence). V lost 3 bases and J lost 0, with 9 bases in between. The CDR3 loop is CASSFRGNSNQPQHF. For the CDR3, the DNA is TGTGCCAGCAGTTTTCGAGGGAATAGCAATCAGCCCCAGCATTTT.

The chain joins TRBV6-5 to TRBJ2-2; D gene unclear. The CDR3 sequence is 14 residues long. The V and J ends lost 2 bases and 2 bases respectively, with 6 bases between them. Germline lookup yields CDR1 MNHEY and CDR2 SVGAGI. The CDR3, as DNA: TGTGCCAGCAGTTACAGGGCCAACACCGGGGAGCTGTTTTTT. It yields the protein CASSYRANTGELFF.

The chain is built from TRBV7-9 and TRBJ2-3; 9 bases are a match to TRBD1. The CDR3 runs to 15 residues. J lost 3 bases, V lost 5 bases, and 6 bases had no gene match. Germline V lookup: CDR1 SEHNR, CDR2 FQNEAQ (reference sequence). The CDR3 reads CASSPTGGETDTQYF. The CDR3 DNA follows: TGTGCCAGCAGCCCGACAGGGGGTGAAACAGATACGCAGTATTTT. The full variable domain, in which reference TRBV7-9 and TRBJ2-3 provide the parts outside the CDR3, is DTGVSQNPRHKITKRGQNVTFRCDPISEHNRLYWYRQTLGQGPEFLTYFQNEAQLEKSRLLSDRFSAERPKGSFSTLEIQRTEQGDSAMYLCASSPTGGETDTQYFGPGTRLTVL.

CDR3 region: CASSFTGANVLTF. CDR3 coding DNA: TGTGCCAGCAGTTTTACCGGGGCCAACGTCCTGACTTTC. The V and J genes are TRBV27 and TRBJ2-6; unclear D gene. V shed 3 bases and J shed 4 bases, with 4 bases lying between them. CDR3 length: 13 amino acids. Germline V gives CDR1 MNHEY, CDR2 SMNVEV (reference sequence).

The chain uses TRBV28 and TRBJ1-1, with D hard to call. Trimming took 3 bases from V and 7 from J, leaving 9 bases between them. CDR3 length: 12 residues. The germline V gene has CDR1 MDHEN and CDR2 SYDVKM. CDR3 sequence reads: CASSLGPREAFF. CDR3 nucleotide sequence: TGTGCCAGCAGTTTGGGTCCTCGTGAAGCTTTCTTT. The complete variable domain, with remaining parts taken from reference TRBV28 and TRBJ1-1, reads DVKVTQSSRYLVKRTGEKVFLECVQDMDHENMFWYRQDPGLGLRLIYFSYDVKMKEKGDIPEGYSVSREKKERFSLILESASTNQTSMYLCASSLGPREAFFGQGTRLTVV.

This chain connects TRBV7-9 to TRBJ1-5; no clear D gene. The CDR3 is made up of 15 amino acids. V lost 1 base to trimming and J lost 7 bases, with 14 bases between them. Germline loops: CDR1 SEHNR, CDR2 FQNEAQ (reference sequence). CDR3 loop: CASSLGAEGGQPQHF. In nucleotides, the CDR3 is TGTGCCAGCAGCTTAGGGGCAGAGGGAGGACAGCCCCAGCATTTT.

The chain recombines TRBV19 with TRBJ1-1, with D possibly TRBD1 on 5 matching bases. The CDR3 has 14 residues. The V gene's germline CDR1 is LNHDA and CDR2 SQIVND (reference sequence). The V gene lost 4 bases and the J gene lost 4 bases, with 13 bases spanning the gap. The CDR3 sequence: CASSSLVGGTEAFF. The CDR3 DNA reads TGTGCCAGTAGTAGCCTCGTTGGGGGCACTGAAGCTTTCTTT.

The CDR3 loop reads CASSYGSGGGKTQYF. In DNA, the CDR3 is TGTGCCAGCAGTTACGGTAGCGGGGGAGGGAAGACCCAGTACTTC. The V and J genes are TRBV6-5 and TRBJ2-5, with TRBD2 matching 9 bases. This CDR3 contains 15 residues. V shed 2 bases and J 6 bases; nucleotides not matched to a gene: 7. Germline V gives CDR1 MNHEY, CDR2 SVGAGI.